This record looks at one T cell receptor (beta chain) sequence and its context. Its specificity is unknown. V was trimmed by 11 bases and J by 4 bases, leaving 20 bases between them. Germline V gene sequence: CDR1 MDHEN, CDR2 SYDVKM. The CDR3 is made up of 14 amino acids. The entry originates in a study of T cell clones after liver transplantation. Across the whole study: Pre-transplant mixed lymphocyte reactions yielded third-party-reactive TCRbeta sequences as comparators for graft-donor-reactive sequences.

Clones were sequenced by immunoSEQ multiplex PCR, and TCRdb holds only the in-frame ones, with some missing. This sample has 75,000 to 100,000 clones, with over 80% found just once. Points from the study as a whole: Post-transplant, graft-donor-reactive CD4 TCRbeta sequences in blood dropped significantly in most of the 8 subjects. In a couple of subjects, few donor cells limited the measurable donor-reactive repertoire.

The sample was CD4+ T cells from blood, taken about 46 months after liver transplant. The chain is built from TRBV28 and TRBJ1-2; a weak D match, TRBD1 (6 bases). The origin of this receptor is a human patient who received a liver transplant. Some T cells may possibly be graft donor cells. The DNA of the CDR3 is TGTGCCCTCGGGGGCCATCCACCCTCCTATGGCTACACCTTC. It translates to CALGGHPPSYGYTF.